The sample holds a few counts of the clone carrying this T cell receptor beta chain. Antigen specificity is unknown. This entry belongs to a study of cytomegalovirus exposure and HLA in healthy donors. Broader study findings: Researchers catalogued 160 or so TCR beta chains as cytomegalovirus-associated. Many donors carried some public TCRs, although rarity characterized most TCR sequences.

TCRdb keeps only in-frame clones here, not all; method: immunoSEQ multiplex PCR. The data hold 100,000 to 130,000 clones, with roughly 88% observed a single time. CDR3 length equals 15 residues. Trimming removed 4 bases from V and 1 base from J; junction bases left unmatched: 8. CDR1 SGHTS and CDR2 YDEGEE come from the germline V gene. The donors were part of the validation cohort, which consisted of some 120 subjects and was separate from the first cohort of about 670 subjects. Sequencing used PBMCs. The TCR was taken from a woman aged 18-30 years in good health and CMV-seronegative. The chain recombines TRBV5-8 with TRBJ2-7; TRBD1 agrees at 7 bases. In DNA, the CDR3 is TGTGCCAGCAGCCGAGGGACAGACTCGTCCTACGAGCAGTACTTC. Translated, it gives CASSRGTDSSYEQYF.